These T cell receptor beta chains were read from a single sample in a study of blood T cell repertoires in COVID-19. Produced via immunoSEQ multiplex PCR; TCRdb's table is partial and in-frame only. The table shows some 89,000 clones, with approximately 89% occurring only once. What was sequenced was peripheral blood. The receptors here all came from a man aged 45-65 years with acute or convalescent COVID-19. Each CDR3 is given with its conserved first and last residue. The order of the fields is V gene, clone size, D gene, J gene, CDR3 length, CDR3 DNA, CDR3 protein. D genes are given only for firm matches. The size entry is marked missing in some rows and otherwise reads once, few, many or a size class.

TRBV2	.	.	TRBJ2-5	15	TGTGCCAGCAGTGGAGAAGGGCTGGGGGCGGAGACCCAGTACTTC	CASSGEGLGAETQYF
TRBV5-1	.	TRBD2	TRBJ2-7	17	TGCGCCAGCAGCTTGGAGGGCGCTAGCGGGAGTAGGTACGAGCAGTACTTC	CASSLEGASGSRYEQYF
TRBV2	.	.	TRBJ1-4	16	TGTGCCAGCAGTGAAGGACAGTCTGCAACTAATGAAAAACTGTTTTTT	CASSEGQSATNEKLFF
TRBV11-2	.	TRBD1	TRBJ2-2	14	TGTGCCAGCAGCCCAAGACAGGGTCTCGGGGAGCTGTTTTTT	CASSPRQGLGELFF
TRBV28	.	TRBD2	TRBJ2-5	14	TGTGCCATAGCGGGAGGACCCGAGCAGGAGACCCAGTACTTC	CAIAGGPEQETQYF
TRBV25-1	.	.	TRBJ1-4	14	TGTGCCAGCAGTGAGCGGGGGGCAAGGGAAAAACTGTTTTTT	CASSERGAREKLFF
TRBV25-1	.	TRBD2	TRBJ2-5	18	TGTGCCAGCAGTGCCAATAGGATACTAGCGGGAGGACAGGAGACCCAGTACTTC	CASSANRILAGGQETQYF
TRBV11-2	.	.	TRBJ2-3	13	TGTGCCAGCAGCTTAGAATATAACAGGCGGCAGTATTTT	CASSLEYNRRQYF
TRBV5-1	.	.	TRBJ2-2	17	TGCGCCAGCAGCGAACGACCGGGACCCCAGGGGACCGGGGAGCTGTTTTTT	CASSERPGPQGTGELFF
TRBV4-1	.	.	TRBJ1-6	17	TGCGCCAGCAGCCAAGTCTTCGGGGGGGGATATAATTCACCCCTCCACTTT	CASSQVFGGGYNSPLHF
TRBV7-3	.	.	TRBJ2-2	15	TGTGCCAGCAGCTTAAGGCCAGGCCCGTCCGGGGAGCTGTTTTTT	CASSLRPGPSGELFF
TRBV7-2	.	.	TRBJ2-1	15	TGTGCCAGCAGCTTTCCGCGGGATGGGGCCTTGGAGCAGTTCTTC	CASSFPRDGALEQFF
TRBV28	.	TRBD2	TRBJ2-1	14	TGTGCCAGCAGTTTTAGCGGGAGCGGGGGTGAGCAGTTCTTC	CASSFSGSGGEQFF
TRBV11-2	.	.	TRBJ1-1	13	TGTGCCAGCAGCTTAGACCGGGACACTGAAGCTTTCTTT	CASSLDRDTEAFF
TRBV5-1	few	TRBD1	TRBJ1-6	15	TGCGCCAGCAGCTTGGGTGGACAGGCTTCGAATGAACCCCACTTT	CASSLGGQASNEPHF
TRBV7-8	.	.	TRBJ2-2	16	TGTGCCAGCAGCTTAGCGGGAGGCCCCGAGACCGGGGAGCTGTTTTTT	CASSLAGGPETGELFF
TRBV7-3	.	.	TRBJ2-3	14	TGTGCCAGCAGCAATACAGGGTCCACAGATACGCAGTATTTT	CASSNTGSTDTQYF
TRBV29-1	.	.	TRBJ2-3	16	TGCAGCGTTGGATCGTTGTTGGAGGAGCCCCCGGATACGCAGTATTTT	CSVGSLLEEPPDTQYF
TRBV4-1	.	TRBD1	TRBJ1-2	16	TGCGCCAGCAGCTTGGCCCCGGGACAGGAGATCTATGGCTACACCTTC	CASSLAPGQEIYGYTF
TRBV24-1	few	.	TRBJ2-1	13	TGTGCCACCAGTGATTTGCGGGGCAATGAGCAGTTCTTC	CATSDLRGNEQFF
TRBV9	once	.	TRBJ1-1	13	TGTGCCAGCAGCGCGACAGTAAACACTGAAGCTTTCTTT	CASSATVNTEAFF
TRBV7-6	.	.	TRBJ2-3	16	TGTGCCAGCAGCTTAGTCTCGGGGTTAAGCACAGATACGCAGTATTTT	CASSLVSGLSTDTQYF
TRBV18	.	.	TRBJ2-3	15	TGTGCCAGCTCATTCAGTGGCGGGGATGCAGATACGCAGTATTTT	CASSFSGGDADTQYF
TRBV4-2	.	.	TRBJ2-3	18	TGTGCCAGCAGCCAAGTAAGAGGTAGCGGACCTAGCACAGATACGCAGTATTTT	CASSQVRGSGPSTDTQYF
TRBV12-3/TRBV12-4	once	.	TRBJ1-6	13	TGTGCCAGCAGCTTCAACAGGGCTTCACCCCTCCACTTT	CASSFNRASPLHF
TRBV6-2/TRBV6-3	.	TRBD1	TRBJ1-5	14	TGTGCCAGCAGTCCGACAGGGAGGATTCAGCCCCAGCATTTT	CASSPTGRIQPQHF
TRBV6-2/TRBV6-3	.	TRBD1	TRBJ1-5	16	TGTGCCAGCAGTTACGGGGACAGGGAGAGCAATCAGCCCCAGCATTTT	CASSYGDRESNQPQHF
TRBV6-5	.	TRBD1	TRBJ2-1	13	TGTGCCAGCAGTTGGGACAGATACAATGAGCAGTTCTTC	CASSWDRYNEQFF
TRBV27	.	TRBD2	TRBJ2-3	16	TGTGCCAGCAGTTCACGAGGTAGCGGGATATCAGATACGCAGTATTTT	CASSSRGSGISDTQYF
TRBV9	.	TRBD2	TRBJ2-3	14	TGTGCCAGCAGCGTTAGCGGGAGAGAGGCTACGCAGTATTTT	CASSVSGREATQYF
TRBV4-3	.	.	TRBJ2-3	16	TGCGCCAGCAGCCAAGCTAACCGGGGGACCACAGATACGCAGTATTTT	CASSQANRGTTDTQYF